The 22 T cell receptor beta chains listed next were all sequenced from one sample in a study of blood T cell repertoires in COVID-19. The repertoire was sequenced with immunoSEQ multiplex PCR; TCRdb's copy has only in-frame clones and lacks some. Of roughly 57,000 clones listed, 87% were seen once; the top ten hold about 7%. The sequenced sample consisted of peripheral blood. All receptors derive from a man in his 60s with active or convalescent COVID-19.

The V call is TRBV9, the J call TRBJ1-2, with D perhaps TRBD1 (6 bases). Trimming shortened V by 5 bases and J by 6 bases, and 17 bases separated the two germline ends. The CDR3 covers 14 residues. The germline gives CDR1 SGDLS, CDR2 YYNGEE. CDR3 sequence reads: CASSGRRTVDGYTF. The CDR3 DNA is TGTGCCAGCAGTGGCAGGAGGACAGTCGATGGCTACACCTTC.

Concerning this clone: Compared with germline, one end of the junction differs, possibly owing to a read error. The chain joins TRBV7-3 to TRBJ2-3; 8 bases match TRBD2. Germline V gives CDR1 SGHTA, CDR2 FQGTGA. The CDR3 runs to 14 residues. For the CDR3, the DNA is TGTGCCAGCAGCCAAAGTATTTCAGCCGGGACTAGTAGTTTT. This gives the protein CASSQSISAGTSSF.

This sequence joins TRBV3-1 (or the pseudogene TRBV3-2) and TRBJ2-7; TRBD2 matches 7 bases. The CDR3 totals 15 residues. Germline V gene data show CDR1 as LGHDT and CDR2 as YNNKEL (reference sequence). J lost 2 bases, V lost 4 bases, and 8 bases had no gene match. The CDR3 here is CASSRGLVGPYEQYF. CDR3 bases: TGTGCCAGCAGCCGAGGACTAGTCGGACCCTACGAGCAGTACTTC.

The chain has TRBV6-2 or TRBV6-3 and TRBJ2-3, with 8 bases fitting TRBD1. The V gene's germline CDR1 is MNHEY and CDR2 SVGEGT. The CDR3 extends over 16 amino acids. The ends lost 5 bases at V and 0 bases at J; junction bases unmatched: 7. Here the CDR3 reads CASSLGDRISTDTQYF. CDR3 sequence (DNA): TGTGCCAGCAGTCTTGGGGACAGGATTAGCACAGATACGCAGTATTTT.

The chain combines TRBV11-2 with TRBJ2-3, with TRBD1 as a possible D gene (6 bases). V was pared by 4 bases and J by 3 bases, with 14 bases between. The CDR3 length is 15 residues. Germline values: CDR1 SGHAT, CDR2 FQNNGV. As DNA, the CDR3 is TGTGCCAGCAGCTCCCAGGGGATGAGTACAGATACGCAGTATTTT. It is translated as CASSSQGMSTDTQYF.

V gene TRBV6-1 combines with J gene TRBJ1-5; D unclear. This CDR3 has 13 amino acids. Germline CDR1 is MNHNS and CDR2 is SASEGT. V was clipped by 0 bases and J by 5 bases, with 5 bases between them. The CDR3 region has the DNA TGTGCCAGCAGTGAAGCCGGGGATCAGCCCCAGCATTTT. Translated, it gives CASSEAGDQPQHF.

The V call is TRBV5-1, the J call TRBJ1-1; 8 nucleotides match TRBD1. The CDR3 length is 14 residues. Germline V gene lookup returns CDR1 SGHRS and CDR2 YFSETQ. Trimming cost V 2 bases and J 4 bases; bases outside gene matches: 4. The CDR3 bases are TGCGCCAGCAGCTTAGGACAGGGTGGCACTGAAGCTTTCTTT. Translation gives CASSLGQGGTEAFF.

The gene calls are TRBV27 and TRBJ1-1; 7 positions agree with TRBD1. Germline assignment: CDR1 MNHEY and CDR2 SMNVEV (reference sequence). V was clipped by 6 bases and J by 3 bases; unmatched bases: 10. This CDR3 spans 15 amino acids. The CDR3 protein is CASRLNRGWDTEAFF. In DNA form, the CDR3 reads TGTGCCAGCAGATTGAACAGGGGCTGGGACACTGAAGCTTTCTTT.

The V and J genes are TRBV29-1 and TRBJ2-2; 8 bases match TRBD1. The CDR3 covers 13 residues. Germline assignment: CDR1 SQVTM and CDR2 ANQGSEA. After removal of 2 bases from V and 6 bases from J, the junction contained 2 bases not matched to a gene. The chain's CDR3 is CSVEQGAAGELFF. The CDR3 DNA reads TGCAGCGTTGAACAGGGGGCTGCCGGGGAGCTGTTTTTT.

The gene calls are TRBV29-1 and TRBJ2-3, with D perhaps matching TRBD2 (5 bases). Trimming took 1 base from V and 0 from J, leaving 11 bases between them. Germline loops: CDR1 SQVTM, CDR2 ANQGSEA. This CDR3 spans 15 amino acids. Here the CDR3 reads CSVEVGSGSTDTQYF. CDR3 DNA sequence: TGCAGCGTTGAAGTTGGGTCGGGGAGCACAGATACGCAGTATTTT.

The chain employs TRBV7-2 and TRBJ2-7, with no clear D. Between the trimmed V and J ends, which lost 2 bases and 8 bases, there was a span of 7 bases. This CDR3 contains 11 residues. Per germline, CDR1 SGHTA and CDR2 FQGNSA. CDR3 sequence reads: CASSLTEKQYF. CDR3 coding DNA: TGTGCCAGCAGCTTAACAGAGAAGCAGTACTTC.

The CDR3 reads CASSFNRGYEQFF. The CDR3 DNA reads as TGTGCCAGCAGCTTTAACAGGGGCTATGAGCAGTTCTTC. The V call is TRBV7-9, the J call TRBJ2-1, with 7 bases identical to TRBD1. The CDR3 has 13 residues. Losses at the gene ends were 3 bases for V and 8 bases for J; bases not matched to a gene: 4. Germline assignment: CDR1 SEHNR and CDR2 FQNEAQ (reference sequence). Based on the CDR3 plus reference TRBV7-9 and TRBJ2-1, the full variable domain is DTGVSQNPRHKITKRGQNVTFRCDPISEHNRLYWYRQTLGQGPEFLTYFQNEAQLEKSRLLSDRFSAERPKGSFSTLEIQRTEQGDSAMYLCASSFNRGYEQFFGPGTRLTVL.

The J gene is TRBJ1-3, the V gene TRBV6-5; no firm D call. Germline CDR1 MNHEY, CDR2 SVGAGI. Trimming shortened V by 5 bases and J by 3 bases, and 8 bases separated the two germline ends. CDR3 length: 13 residues. The CDR3 sequence is CASSMTFGNTIYF. In nucleotides, the CDR3 is TGTGCCAGCAGTATGACATTTGGAAACACCATATATTTT.

The count of this clone is one. The rearrangement joins TRBV27 to TRBJ1-2, with TRBD1 identical over 7 bases. The CDR3 contains 13 residues. The V gene's germline CDR1 is MNHEY and CDR2 SMNVEV (reference sequence). The trim removed 7 bases at V and 8 bases at J, leaving 10 bases unmatched. The CDR3 nucleotides are TGTGCCAGCAAGGGGGCCTGGTCTTCAGGCTACACCTTC. Encoded protein: CASKGAWSSGYTF.

In this sample, this clone turned up once. The rearrangement links TRBV27 to TRBJ2-3; D remains unclear. CDR1 and CDR2 (germline): MNHEY, SMNVEV (reference sequence). The CDR3 consists of 15 residues. Trimming took off 1 base at V and 3 bases at J, with 11 bases between the two ends. The CDR3 loop is CASSLFGLGTDTQYF. CDR3 nucleotide sequence: TGTGCCAGCAGTTTATTCGGGTTAGGAACAGATACGCAGTATTTT.

V usage is TRBV11-2 and J usage is TRBJ2-1; 9 positions match TRBD1. V dropped 5 bases and J dropped 2; count of bases not matched to a gene: 4. CDR1 and CDR2 from the germline V gene are SGHAT and FQNNGV. The CDR3 is made up of 15 amino acids. The CDR3 loop is CASSIYRGPYNEQFF. The DNA of the CDR3 is TGTGCCAGCAGCATCTACAGGGGGCCCTACAATGAGCAGTTCTTC.

V usage is TRBV5-4 and J usage is TRBJ2-3, with 11 bases matching TRBD2. Germline V gene lookup returns CDR1 SGHNT and CDR2 YYREEE (reference sequence). The CDR3 extends over 16 amino acids. The junction had 5 bases not matched to a gene; V was cut back by 2 bases and J by 3 bases. The DNA of the CDR3 is TGTGCCAGCAGCTTTCCGCTAGCGGGGGGAACAGATACGCAGTATTTT. Protein: CASSFPLAGGTDTQYF.

The rearrangement links TRBV4-3 to TRBJ2-7; possibly TRBD2 for D (6 bases). This CDR3 contains 15 residues. The V end lost 1 base, the J end lost 0 bases, and 10 bases lay between the germline ends. Per germline, CDR1 LGHNA and CDR2 YSLEER. In nucleotides, the CDR3 is TGCGCCAGCAGCCAAGGGCGGGGCCGCTCCTACGAGCAGTACTTC. Protein product: CASSQGRGRSYEQYF.

J is TRBJ2-5 and V is TRBV15, with a possible D match to TRBD2 (5 bases). Trimming took 9 bases from V and 5 from J, leaving 28 bases between them. CDR1 and CDR2 (germline): LNHNV, YYDKDF (reference sequence). The CDR3 has 17 residues. In nucleotides, the CDR3 is TGTGCCACGCTGGGAGAAGTTCCGGGGATCCCCCTGGAGACCCAGTACTTC. Translated, it gives CATLGEVPGIPLETQYF. The full variable domain, completed using reference TRBV15 and TRBJ2-5, is DAMVIQNPRYQVTQFGKPVTLSCSQTLNHNVMYWYQQKSSQAPKLLFHYYDKDFNNEADTPDNFQSRRPNTSFCFLDIRSPGLGDTAMYLCATLGEVPGIPLETQYFGPGTRLLVL.

The chain is built from TRBV7-9 and TRBJ2-7; no firm D call. V lost 3 bases and J 7 bases, leaving 13 bases between the germline ends. Germline CDR1 reads SEHNR; CDR2 reads FQNEAQ (reference sequence). This CDR3 has 13 amino acids. CDR3 bases: TGTGCCAGCAGCTTGCGCCTCCCATATGAGCAGTACTTC. Translation gives CASSLRLPYEQYF.

This chain joins TRBV4-3 and TRBJ2-7, with D perhaps TRBD2 (7 bases). With 1 base removed from V and 6 bases from J, the gap between germline ends came to 16 bases. Germline loops: CDR1 LGHNA, CDR2 YSLEER. This CDR3 has 15 residues. CDR3 DNA sequence: TGCGCCAGCAGCCAAGGTTGGGGGGGGCAGGGCGAGCAGTACTTC. This translates into CASSQGWGGQGEQYF.

The chain recombines TRBV11-2 with TRBJ1-1, with D possibly matching TRBD1 (5 bases). Trimming left V 5 bases short and J 2 bases short, with 15 bases between. The germline V gene encodes CDR1 SGHAT and CDR2 FQNNGV. This CDR3 has 15 amino acids. As DNA, the CDR3 is TGTGCCAGCAGCGACCGGGCCAGGGCTAACACTGAAGCTTTCTTT. It translates to CASSDRARANTEAFF.